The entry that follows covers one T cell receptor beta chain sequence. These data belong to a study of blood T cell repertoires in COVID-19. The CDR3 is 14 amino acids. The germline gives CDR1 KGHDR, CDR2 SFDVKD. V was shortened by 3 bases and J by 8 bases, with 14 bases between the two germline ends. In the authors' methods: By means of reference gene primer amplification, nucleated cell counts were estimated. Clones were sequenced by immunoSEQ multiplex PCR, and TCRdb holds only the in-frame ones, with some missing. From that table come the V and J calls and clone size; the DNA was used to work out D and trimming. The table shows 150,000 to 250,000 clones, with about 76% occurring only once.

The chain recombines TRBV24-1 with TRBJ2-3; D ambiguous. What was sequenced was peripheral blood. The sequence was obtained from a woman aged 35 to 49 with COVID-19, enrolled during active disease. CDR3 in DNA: TGTGCCACCAGTGATCCATTGTACCCCAGTACGCAGTATTTT. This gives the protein CATSDPLYPSTQYF.